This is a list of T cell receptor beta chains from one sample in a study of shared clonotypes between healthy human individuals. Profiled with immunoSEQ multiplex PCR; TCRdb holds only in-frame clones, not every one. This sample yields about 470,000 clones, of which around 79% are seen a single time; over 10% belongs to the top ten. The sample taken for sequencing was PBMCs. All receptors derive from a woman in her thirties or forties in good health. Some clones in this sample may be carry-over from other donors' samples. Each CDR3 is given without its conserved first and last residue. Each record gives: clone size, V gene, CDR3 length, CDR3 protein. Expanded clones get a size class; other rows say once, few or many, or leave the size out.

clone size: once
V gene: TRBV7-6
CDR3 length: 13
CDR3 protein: ASRLGAGRTGELF

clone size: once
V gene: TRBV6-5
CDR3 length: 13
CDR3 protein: ASTYDMGRISGYT

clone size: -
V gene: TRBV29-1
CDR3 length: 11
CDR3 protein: SVIGTGNEKLF

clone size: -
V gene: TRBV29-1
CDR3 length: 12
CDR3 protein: SVPSWTVQETQY

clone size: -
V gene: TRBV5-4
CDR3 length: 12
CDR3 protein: ASSRDRGLYEQY

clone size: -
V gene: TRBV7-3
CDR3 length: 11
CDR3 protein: ASSPDRYRGYT

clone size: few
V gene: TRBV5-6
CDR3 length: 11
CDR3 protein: ASSGLTNTEAF

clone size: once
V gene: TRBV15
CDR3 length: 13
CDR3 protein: ATSRGGQGNYGYT

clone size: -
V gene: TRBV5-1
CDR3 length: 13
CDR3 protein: ASSLGTSGSVEQY

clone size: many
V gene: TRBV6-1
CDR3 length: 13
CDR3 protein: ASSEAEEGSYEQY

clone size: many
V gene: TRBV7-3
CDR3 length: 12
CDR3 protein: ASSLTRGTGEQY

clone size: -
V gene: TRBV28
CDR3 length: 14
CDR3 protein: ASSSPGTGAAYEQY

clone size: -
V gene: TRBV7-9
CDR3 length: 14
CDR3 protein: ASSLEDRSALKGYT

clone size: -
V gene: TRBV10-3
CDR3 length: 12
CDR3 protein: ATRGAEPGNTIY

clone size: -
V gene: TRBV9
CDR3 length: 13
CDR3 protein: ASSFSGGNTGELF

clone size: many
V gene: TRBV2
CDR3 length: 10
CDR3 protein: ASITTGYGYT

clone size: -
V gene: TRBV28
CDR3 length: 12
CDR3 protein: ASSTTGWDSPLH

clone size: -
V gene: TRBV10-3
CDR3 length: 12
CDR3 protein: AISESGRPETQY

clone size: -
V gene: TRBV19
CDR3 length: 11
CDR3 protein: ASLDRVNEKLF

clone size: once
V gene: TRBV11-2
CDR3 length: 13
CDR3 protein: ASSGPTTGASGYT

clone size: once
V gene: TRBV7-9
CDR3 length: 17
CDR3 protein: ASSCGRIGPLYSNQPQH

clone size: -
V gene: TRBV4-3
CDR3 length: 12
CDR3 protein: ASSQDRRNYGYT

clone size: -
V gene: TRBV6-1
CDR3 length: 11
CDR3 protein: ASSAQLNQPQH

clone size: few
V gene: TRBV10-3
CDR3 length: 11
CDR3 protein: AIRAGSTGELF

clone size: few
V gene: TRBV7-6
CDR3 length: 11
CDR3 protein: ASSFQVAGELF

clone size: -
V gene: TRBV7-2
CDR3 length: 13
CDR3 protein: ASSLTGQGGGTQY

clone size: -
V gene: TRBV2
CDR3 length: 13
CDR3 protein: ASSGVTAGTGELF

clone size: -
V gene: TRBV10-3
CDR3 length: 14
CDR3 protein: AISESWTSGSSEQC

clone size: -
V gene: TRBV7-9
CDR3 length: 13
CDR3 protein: ASWAARELFGEQF

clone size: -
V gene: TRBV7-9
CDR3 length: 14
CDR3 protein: ASSLRPGLGTYTQY